This entry features one T cell receptor beta chain sequence. The antigen is undetermined. The record originates from a study of a mutant IDH1 vaccine in newly diagnosed glioma. About the study: Patients received eight vaccinations in weeks 1, 3, 5, 7, 11, 15, 19, 23. Treated patients were approximately 62% male, approximately 40% female, mean age around 40 years. With temozolomide cycles, or 4-6 weeks after radiotherapy alone, vaccination was started. The study's findings and limits: Detectable vaccine-induced immune responses arose in roughly 93% of patients.

Some clones are missing from TCRdb's copy, which holds only in-frame ones; the method was immunoSEQ multiplex PCR. There are 25,000 to 30,000 clones in the sample; roughly 85% occur only once, and approximately 17% lies in the top ten. CDR1 SGHTA and CDR2 FQGNSA come from the germline V gene. Trimming pared 5 bases from V and 11 bases from J, leaving 21 bases between. This CDR3 is built from 14 residues. The sample's time point: week 23, last vaccination. Doses consisted of 300 ug of mutant IDH1 20-mer peptide each, paired with topical imiquimod. V is TRBV7-2 and J is TRBJ1-1; D may be TRBD1 (5 bases). This receptor was taken from a woman in her twenties or thirties with glioma. Here the sequenced sample was PBMCs, taken from a glioma patient whose treatment included an IDH1 peptide vaccine. The CDR3 here is CASSVTPSGGTAFF. The CDR3 nucleotides read TGTGCCAGCAGCGTCACCCCGTCTGGGGGGACGGCTTTCTTT.